This TCR beta chain was sequenced for a study of blood T cells in healthy people across ages. The study, taken as a whole, reports: Significant beta diversity loss was already apparent by age approximately 40, declining roughly linearly.

To note about this clonotype: Its antigen is unidentified. A junction boundary mismatches the germline segment, possibly from a read error.

Then a second PCR, running roughly 7 to 11 cycles, was carried out with a sample-barcoded 5' primer and a J-beta primer mix. TCRdb passed the 5' RACE reads through MiXCR, listing each CDR3 protein once. The sample gives roughly 1.4 million distinct CDR3 sequences, roughly 60% of which show up once; over 6.5% is in the top ten. From germline, CDR1 is MDHEN and CDR2 SYDVKM. The CDR3 extends over 14 amino acids. This chain uses TRBV28 with TRBJ2-5; 9 bases are shared with TRBD1. The tail of the sequence fits TRBJ2-7 better, so the J call may be wrong. The sequence derives from a man in his late teens or twenties in good health. The sample taken for sequencing was blood. CDR3 amino acids: CASSLWDRVSEQYF. As DNA, the CDR3 is TGTGCCAGCAGTCTATGGGACAGGGTCTCCGAGCAGTACTTC.